This is a list of T cell receptor beta chains from one sample in a study of shared clonotypes between healthy human individuals. Method: immunoSEQ multiplex PCR; TCRdb's copy keeps in-frame clones and lacks some. The sample consists of approximately 940,000 clones, approximately 80% of them appearing once. Sequencing was done on a sample of memory CD4+ T cells sorted from blood. The source is a man younger than 35 in good health. Each CDR3 is given with its conserved first and last residue. A D gene is named only where the DNA matches it firmly. Clone sizes are given selectively: once, few, many, or a class where the clone is expanded.

V: TRBV30; length: 13; J: TRBJ1-1; D: TRBD1; size: -; DNA: TGTGCCTGGAGGACAGGGTCGTACACTGAAGCTTTCTTT; CDR3: CAWRTGSYTEAFF
V: TRBV5-1; length: 13; J: TRBJ1-2; D: TRBD1; size: -; DNA: TGCGCCAGCAGCGCCTCAGGGGGGTCTGGCTACACCTTC; CDR3: CASSASGGSGYTF
V: TRBV19; length: 12; J: TRBJ2-1; D: -; size: -; DNA: TGTGCCAGTAATGGGGACCGCCGAGAGCAGTTCTTC; CDR3: CASNGDRREQFF
V: TRBV6-5; length: 13; J: TRBJ1-6; D: -; size: -; DNA: TGTGCCAGCAGGGGTGGGTTGGATTCACCCCTCCACTTT; CDR3: CASRGGLDSPLHF
V: TRBV6-1; length: 13; J: TRBJ1-2; D: -; size: -; DNA: TGTGCCAGCAGTGGCGGACGGAACTATGGCTACACCTTC; CDR3: CASSGGRNYGYTF
V: TRBV4-1; length: 16; J: TRBJ2-2; D: -; size: few; DNA: TGCGCCAGCAGCCAAGTAGCAGACACCTACACCGGGGAGCTGTTTTTT; CDR3: CASSQVADTYTGELFF
V: TRBV18; length: 12; J: TRBJ1-1; D: -; size: -; DNA: TGTGCCAGCTCCTTCGGACAGAGTGAAGCTTTCTTT; CDR3: CASSFGQSEAFF
V: TRBV6-5; length: 11; J: TRBJ2-2; D: -; size: -; DNA: TGTGCCACTCAGTACACCGGGGAGCTGTTTTTT; CDR3: CATQYTGELFF
V: TRBV5-6; length: 14; J: TRBJ2-2; D: -; size: -; DNA: TGTGCCAGCAGACTGACAGGAAACACCGGGGAGCTGTTTTTT; CDR3: CASRLTGNTGELFF
V: TRBV28; length: 13; J: TRBJ1-2; D: -; size: -; DNA: TGTGCCAGCAGTCTAGGTCAGAATTATGGCTACACCTTC; CDR3: CASSLGQNYGYTF
V: TRBV10-1; length: 13; J: TRBJ1-1; D: -; size: -; DNA: TGCGCCAGCAGTGGGCAGGAAAACACTGAAGCTTTCTTT; CDR3: CASSGQENTEAFF
V: TRBV30; length: 13; J: TRBJ1-5; D: -; size: once; DNA: TGTGCCTGGAGTGTAAATGGGGAGGAGCCCCAGCATTTT; CDR3: CAWSVNGEEPQHF
V: TRBV7-6; length: 16; J: TRBJ2-3; D: TRBD1; size: -; DNA: TGTGCCAGCAGCCCCACTGGGCAGGGGGCGACAGATACGCAGTATTTT; CDR3: CASSPTGQGATDTQYF
V: TRBV7-2; length: 14; J: TRBJ2-3; D: -; size: -; DNA: TGTGCCAGCAGCTTATCAGGGGGGGCAGATACGCAGTATTTT; CDR3: CASSLSGGADTQYF
V: TRBV7-8; length: 15; J: TRBJ2-7; D: TRBD1; size: -; DNA: TGTGCCAGCAGCTTAGGGACAGGGTATACCTACGAGCAGTACTTC; CDR3: CASSLGTGYTYEQYF
V: TRBV4-3; length: 17; J: TRBJ2-1; D: -; size: -; DNA: TGCGCCAGCAGCCAAGATTTACGAGGTGGCCCCTACAATGAGCAGTTCTTC; CDR3: CASSQDLRGGPYNEQFF
V: TRBV7-9; length: 14; J: TRBJ1-5; D: -; size: -; DNA: TGTGCCAGCAGCTCAACAGATAGCAATCAGCCCCAGCATTTT; CDR3: CASSSTDSNQPQHF
V: TRBV7-2; length: 14; J: TRBJ2-5; D: -; size: -; DNA: TGTGCCAGCAGCTTAGCGGGCAGGGGCAAGACCCAGTACTTC; CDR3: CASSLAGRGKTQYF
V: TRBV15; length: 14; J: TRBJ2-3; D: TRBD2; size: -; DNA: TGTGCCACCAGCACTAGCGGTGGGGCAGATACGCAGTATTTT; CDR3: CATSTSGGADTQYF
V: TRBV30; length: 13; J: TRBJ1-2; D: -; size: -; DNA: TGTGCCTGGAGTGTAATGTCAGGCTATGGCTACACCTTC; CDR3: CAWSVMSGYGYTF
V: TRBV6-1; length: 16; J: TRBJ2-5; D: TRBD1; size: few; DNA: TGTGCCAGCAGTGTCACACCGGGACAGAATAGGGAGACCCAGTACTTC; CDR3: CASSVTPGQNRETQYF
V: TRBV7-8; length: 14; J: TRBJ2-3; D: -; size: few; DNA: TGTGCCAGCACCCGGGAAACGAGCACAGATACGCAGTATTTT; CDR3: CASTRETSTDTQYF
V: TRBV7-2; length: 18; J: TRBJ2-1; D: TRBD2; size: -; DNA: TGTGCCAGCAGCTCGGGACTAGCGGGAGGGATACTATTAGGTGAGCAGTTCTTC; CDR3: CASSSGLAGGILLGEQFF
V: TRBV29-1; length: 12; J: TRBJ1-1; D: TRBD1; size: -; DNA: TGCAGCGTTCGACAGGGTGACACTGAAGCTTTCTTT; CDR3: CSVRQGDTEAFF
V: TRBV6-6; length: 14; J: TRBJ1-6; D: -; size: few; DNA: TGTGCCAGCAGTCACACCGGGACTGGGACACCCCTCCACTTT; CDR3: CASSHTGTGTPLHF
V: TRBV6-5; length: 15; J: TRBJ1-5; D: TRBD1; size: -; DNA: TGTGCCAGCAGTCGATCTGACAGGGGGGATCAGCCCCAGCATTTT; CDR3: CASSRSDRGDQPQHF
V: TRBV5-1; length: 14; J: TRBJ2-2; D: TRBD1; size: -; DNA: TGCGCCAGCAGCTATACAGGGGTCACCGGGGAGCTGTTTTTT; CDR3: CASSYTGVTGELFF
V: TRBV5-8; length: 14; J: TRBJ2-7; D: -; size: -; DNA: TGTGCCAGCAGCTTCAGGGACATGGGGAACGAGCAGTACTTC; CDR3: CASSFRDMGNEQYF